This note documents a single T cell receptor (beta chain) sequence. It has no known antigen specificity. No base-level quality is on record; no much larger clone is a single base apart. Enrolling through a virtual design, the prospective study's participants ranged in age from roughly 18 to 89 years and lived across more than 20 United States geographic areas. Cohort assignment in the prospective study relied on participant-reported clinical history from a screening survey and a study questionnaire. Recovered participants in ImmuneRACE Cohort 3 were defined by two consecutive negative NP/OP PCR tests, clearance by a healthcare professional, or resolution of symptoms. In the prospective study, whole blood, serum and a nasopharyngeal or oropharyngeal swab were collected from each participant by mobile phlebotomists. Prospective study participants could optionally give additional blood draws and questionnaires over a roughly two-month period. Before DNA extraction, blood samples from the prospective study were shipped at room temperature or frozen.

TCRbeta CDR3 regions were amplified from genomic DNA using the immunoSEQ Assay, a bias-controlled multiplex PCR. The authors' pipeline ran thus. The number of nucleated cells in each sample was estimated by amplification of reference gene primers within the assay. To quantify the absolute abundance of each unique TCRbeta CDR3 rearrangement, sequence reads were collapsed and filtered. For each sample, productive Simpson clonality was calculated by taking the square root of Simpson's diversity index across productive rearrangements. TCRdb retrieved this table from immuneACCESS and kept in-frame rearrangements only. Not all clones are present; in checked studies, unresolved V genes account for under half, and no reason is known for the remainder. V and J calls and clone size follow that table, whereas D and trimming were derived from the DNA. The sample profile shows 370,000 or so clones; around 87% of them were found once. The ten largest clones add up to 1% to 1.5% of the sample.

Cut back by 6 bases and 1 base, the V and J ends lie 12 bases apart. The germline V gene (reference sequence) sets CDR1 to MNHEY and CDR2 to SMNVEV. From cysteine to phenylalanine, the CDR3 is 14 amino acids long. Only the CDR3 DNA stays, 42 bases, in frame from base 1. This specimen belongs to a study of blood T cell repertoires in COVID-19 (dated by TCRdb to 2020 to 2022). About the study as a whole: Collaborator samples came from the United States, Italy and Spain and covered acute and convalescent phases of COVID-19. Subjects who had been exposed to COVID-19, were actively infected with it, or had recovered from it provided the deeply sampled blood TCRbeta repertoires that made up the dataset. The material from the prospective study consisted of cDNA or gDNA derived from T cells, B-cell-depleted T cells, or PBMCs. The repertoires were made available in a free public database intended to serve as a resource for research on the immune response to SARS-CoV-2. The sample metadata nearly always contained a de-identified subject ID, COVID-19 status, age in years and sex. HLA class I and class II types, where available, came from metadata supplied by the sample provider rather than from assay-based typing. Samples were obtained from the ongoing ImmuneRACE study (first 160 participants) and from approximately 1,200 subjects provided by 6 global collaborators.

Paper-wide results and their limitations: Clinical and demographic metadata were provided uncurated, with the amount varying by source and participant.

Sequencing input: PBMCs or T cells enriched from blood (not recorded which). The chain employs TRBV27 and TRBJ1-1, with the D gene not clear enough to name. The sequence derives from a man aged 30-40 years who had recovered from COVID-19. The CDR3 in this case is CASRYHLRNTEAFF. The DNA sequence reads TGTGCCAGCAGATACCATCTCAGGAACACTGAAGCTTTCTTT.